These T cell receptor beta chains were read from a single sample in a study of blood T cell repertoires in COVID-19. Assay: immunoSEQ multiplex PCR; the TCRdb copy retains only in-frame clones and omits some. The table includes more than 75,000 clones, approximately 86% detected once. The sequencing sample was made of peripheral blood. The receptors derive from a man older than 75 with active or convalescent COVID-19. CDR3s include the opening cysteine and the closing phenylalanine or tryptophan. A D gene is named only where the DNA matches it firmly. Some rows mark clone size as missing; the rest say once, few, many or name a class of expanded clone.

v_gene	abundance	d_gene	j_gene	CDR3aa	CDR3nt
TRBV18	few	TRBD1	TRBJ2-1	CASSPSGTGGNEQFF	TGTGCCAGCTCACCATCCGGGACAGGGGGCAATGAGCAGTTCTTC
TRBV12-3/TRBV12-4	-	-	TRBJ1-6	CASSDGSSSPLHF	TGTGCCAGCAGCGACGGGAGTAGTTCACCCCTCCACTTT
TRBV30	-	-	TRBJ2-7	CAWSGGESGYKEQYF	TGTGCCTGGAGTGGGGGGGAATCGGGGTACAAAGAGCAGTACTTC
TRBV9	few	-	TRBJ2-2	CASSVSTGYTGELFF	TGTGCCAGCAGCGTCTCGACAGGATACACCGGGGAGCTGTTTTTT
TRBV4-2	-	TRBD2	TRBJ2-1	CASSQDASFSGFFNEQFF	TGTGCCAGCAGCCAAGATGCTAGTTTTAGCGGGTTCTTCAATGAGCAGTTCTTC
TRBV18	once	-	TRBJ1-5	CASSPLRSENQPQHF	TGTGCCAGCTCACCCCTGAGGTCGGAGAATCAGCCCCAGCATTTT
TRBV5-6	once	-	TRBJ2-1	CASSARQDPYNEQFF	TGTGCCAGCAGCGCTCGACAGGACCCATACAATGAGCAGTTCTTC
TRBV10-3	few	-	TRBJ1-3	CAIRQTVAGNTIYF	TGTGCCATCAGGCAGACAGTTGCAGGAAACACCATATATTTT
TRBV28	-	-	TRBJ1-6	CASTKLDIQNNSPLHF	TGTGCCAGCACCAAACTTGACATTCAAAATAATTCACCCCTCCACTTT
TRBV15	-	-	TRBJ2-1	CATSRDRESYNEQFF	TGTGCCACCAGCAGAGACAGGGAATCCTACAATGAGCAGTTCTTC
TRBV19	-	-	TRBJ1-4	CASSRRTNEKLFF	TGTGCCAGTAGCCGGAGGACTAATGAAAAACTGTTTTTT
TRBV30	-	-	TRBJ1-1	CAWSVEGRRNTEAFF	TGTGCCTGGAGTGTTGAAGGGAGACGTAACACTGAAGCTTTCTTT